This is a list of T cell receptor beta chains from one sample in a study of blood T cell repertoires in COVID-19. The protocol was immunoSEQ multiplex PCR, while the TCRdb copy is restricted to in-frame clones and leaves out a portion. The repertoire holds 150,000 to 200,000 clones, with around 85% as singletons. Specimen: peripheral blood. Receptors were obtained from a person between 65 and 79 years old with COVID-19, enrolled during active disease. Each CDR3 is given with its conserved first and last residue. D genes are given only for firm matches. Only part of the rows carry a size: once, few, many, or a class if the clone is expanded.

.	TRBV7-8	.	TRBJ2-1	CASSLADRTPYNEQFF
.	TRBV24-1	.	TRBJ2-1	CATSDVQKRPYEQFF
TRBD2	TRBV5-6	.	TRBJ2-7	CASSSSGGPTLYEQYF
.	TRBV7-8	.	TRBJ1-2	CASSPAGEGDNYGYTF
TRBD1	TRBV2	.	TRBJ2-1	CASRTGTGDEQFF
TRBD1	TRBV6-6	.	TRBJ1-5	CASSLTGPSSSLVRPNQPQHF
TRBD2	TRBV10-3	.	TRBJ2-5	CAISESGLAGQETQYF
TRBD1	TRBV9	.	TRBJ2-3	CASSGEGTAHTQYF
TRBD1	TRBV28	.	TRBJ1-5	CASSLPGQSNQPQHF
TRBD1	TRBV6-5	.	TRBJ2-7	CASGDRYEQYF
TRBD1	TRBV29-1	.	TRBJ1-5	CSVGQGVSNQPQHF
.	TRBV7-8	.	TRBJ1-5	CASRLAGYGSNQPQHF
TRBD1	TRBV29-1	few	TRBJ1-2	CSVDQTGNYGYTF
TRBD1	TRBV5-1	.	TRBJ2-7	CASSLQGDGSYEQYF
TRBD2	TRBV4-1	.	TRBJ2-1	CASSQVLAGSSYNEQFF
TRBD2	TRBV18	.	TRBJ2-7	CASSPVRGSSYEQYF
.	TRBV6-2/TRBV6-3	.	TRBJ2-7	CASSWSGTYEQYF
TRBD1	TRBV28	.	TRBJ2-7	CASTRTGGLSEQYF
TRBD1	TRBV29-1	once	TRBJ1-2	CSVGGGQGARGYTF
.	TRBV4-2	.	TRBJ1-3	CASSQPEASPGNTIYF
.	TRBV7-8	.	TRBJ1-3	CASRPIQGLGDTIYF
TRBD2	TRBV29-1	.	TRBJ2-3	CSVGGSGGFGPIDTQYF
.	TRBV12-3/TRBV12-4	.	TRBJ1-6	CASSGPLGSPLHF
TRBD2	TRBV4-1	.	TRBJ2-4	CASSQPLAGGRNIQYF
TRBD1	TRBV11-1	.	TRBJ2-5	CASSFGTGVETQYF
TRBD1	TRBV6-1	.	TRBJ1-1	CASSERRGYTEAFF
.	TRBV19	.	TRBJ2-7	CASSPGPGSYEQYF
.	TRBV20-1	.	TRBJ2-7	CSASSNYEQYF
.	TRBV18	few	TRBJ2-7	CASSPYYEQYF
TRBD1	TRBV5-6	.	TRBJ1-1	CASSLGGTGGTEAFF
.	TRBV3-1/TRBV3-2	.	TRBJ2-7	CASSQGGGYSYEQYF
TRBD1	TRBV27	.	TRBJ1-6	CASSFAQGMNSPLHF
.	TRBV19	.	TRBJ1-1	CASSGSRGPHTEAFF
.	TRBV11-2	.	TRBJ1-1	CASSPGGWTEAFF
.	TRBV5-1	once	TRBJ1-5	CASSATESSNQPQHF
.	TRBV3-1/TRBV3-2	.	TRBJ1-5	CASSQDLRGSNQPQHF
TRBD1	TRBV28	.	TRBJ1-6	CASSSTGGAGRSPLHF
.	TRBV11-2	.	TRBJ1-2	CASSLEMVGAGYTF